This TCR beta chain emerged from a study of blood T cell repertoires in COVID-19 (dated by TCRdb to 2018 to 2021). A note on the overall study: Samples covering the acute and convalescent phases of COVID-19 were provided by collaborators in the United States, Italy and Spain. Sample metadata almost always included a de-identified subject ID, COVID-19 status, age in years and sex. The prospective study material was composed of cDNA or gDNA derived from T cells, B-cell-depleted T cells, or PBMCs. Where available, HLA class I and class II types were taken from metadata supplied by the sample provider and were not determined by assay-based typing. The repertoires were made available in a free public database intended to serve as a resource for research on the immune response to SARS-CoV-2. The samples were drawn from the first 160 participants of the ongoing ImmuneRACE study and from 1,254 subjects provided by 6 global collaborators. The dataset comprised deeply sampled blood TCRbeta repertoires from subjects exposed to, actively infected with, or recovered from COVID-19. Results and caveats for the whole study, not just this receptor: The quantity of clinical and demographic metadata differed by source and by participant and was supplied without curation.

Notes on this clone: What this receptor recognizes is not known. Base qualities were left out, and no much larger clone turns up one base away.

The CDR3 measures 16 amino acids from cysteine to phenylalanine. Only CDR3 DNA is held: 48 bases, read in frame from base 1. The germline V gene encodes CDR1 MDHEN and CDR2 SYDVKM. Germline trimming amounts to 4 bases on V and 2 bases on J, with 7 as the count of junction bases outside the gene matches. TCRbeta CDR3 regions were amplified from genomic DNA by means of the immunoSEQ Assay, a bias-controlled multiplex PCR. Per the authors' processing: Within the assay, amplification of reference gene primers was used to estimate how many nucleated cells each sample contained. Sequence reads were collapsed and filtered to measure the absolute abundance of every unique TCRbeta CDR3 rearrangement. For each sample, productive Simpson clonality was calculated as the square root of Simpson's diversity index across productive rearrangements. The table comes from immuneACCESS by way of TCRdb, which keeps in-frame sequences with V and J called. Part of the clones is missing from these tables; in studies checked, under half for an unresolved V gene and the rest for unknown reasons. The DNA gave D and trimming, while V, J and clone size come from that table. In all, the sample holds some 65,000 clones, and 74% of those were seen once. The ten largest clones capture roughly 27% of the sample.

The collaborating institutions used their own protocols to collect whole blood in K2EDTA tubes. For TCRbeta analysis, collaborators shipped samples as frozen whole blood, isolated PBMCs, or DNA extracted from either of those sample types. Specimen: peripheral blood. The sequence is built from TRBV28 and TRBJ2-1; TRBD2 fits 8 bases in the junction. The sequence was collected from a woman older than 75 with acute or convalescent COVID-19. The CDR3 region has the sequence CASSYILADAYNEQFF. The DNA is as follows: TGTGCCAGCAGTTATATACTAGCGGACGCCTACAATGAGCAGTTCTTC.